This T cell receptor (beta chain) was recovered during a study of shared clonotypes between healthy human individuals. The overall study: The donor group consisted of two women and a few men, aged 18 to 49. Three CD4 naive, three CD4 memory, two CD8 naive and one CD8 memory plate were used per donor.

How the authors handled the data: ImmunoSEQ supplied junction-only sequences lacking quality scores, so filtering was different. Method: immunoSEQ multiplex PCR; TCRdb's copy keeps in-frame clones and lacks some. V, J and clone size reflect that table, while D and trimming were determined from the DNA. Seen here are about 380,000 clones, just over 95% observed once, and the top ten hold 0.25% to 0.35%. CD8 memory was a combination that joined CD45RO+ cells with CCR7-negative CD45RA+ TemRA cells. For this clone: An end of the junction differs from the germline gene, which may be a read error.

There are 14 residues in the CDR3. CDR1 is SGHTA and CDR2 is FQGNSA in the germline V gene. The source of this sequence is a man aged 25-45 years in good health. The sample comprised memory CD8+ T cells sorted from blood. Noted subset: CD45RO+ cells pooled with CCR7-negative TemRA cells. This chain connects TRBV7-2 to TRBJ2-1; 10 nucleotides align to TRBD2. CDR3 bases: TGTGCCAGCAGCCTAGCGGGAGTGGACAATGAGCAGTTCTTC. Its translation: CASSLAGVDNEQFF.